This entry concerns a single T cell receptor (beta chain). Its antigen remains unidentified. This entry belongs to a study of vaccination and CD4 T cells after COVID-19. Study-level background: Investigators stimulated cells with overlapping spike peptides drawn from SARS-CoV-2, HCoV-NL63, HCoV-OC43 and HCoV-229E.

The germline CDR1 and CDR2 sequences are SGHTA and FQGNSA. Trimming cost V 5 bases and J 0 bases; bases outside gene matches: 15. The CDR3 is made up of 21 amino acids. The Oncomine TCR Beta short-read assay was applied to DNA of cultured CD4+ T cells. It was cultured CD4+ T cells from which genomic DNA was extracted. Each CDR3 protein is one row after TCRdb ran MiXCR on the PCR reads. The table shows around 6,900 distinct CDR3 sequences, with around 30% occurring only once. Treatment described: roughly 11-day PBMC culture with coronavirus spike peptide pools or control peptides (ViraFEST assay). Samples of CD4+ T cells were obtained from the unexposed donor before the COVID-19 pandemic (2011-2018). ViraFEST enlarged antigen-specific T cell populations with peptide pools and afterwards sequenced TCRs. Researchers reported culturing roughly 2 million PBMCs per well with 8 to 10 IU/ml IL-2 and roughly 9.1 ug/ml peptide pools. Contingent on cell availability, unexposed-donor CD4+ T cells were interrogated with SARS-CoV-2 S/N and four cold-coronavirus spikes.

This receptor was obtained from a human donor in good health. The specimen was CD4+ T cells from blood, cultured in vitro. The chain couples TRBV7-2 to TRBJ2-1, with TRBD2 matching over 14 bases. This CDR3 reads CASSLNVGLAGDESSYNEQFF. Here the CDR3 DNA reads TGTGCCAGCAGCCTAAATGTGGGACTAGCGGGAGACGAGAGCTCCTACAATGAGCAGTTCTTC.